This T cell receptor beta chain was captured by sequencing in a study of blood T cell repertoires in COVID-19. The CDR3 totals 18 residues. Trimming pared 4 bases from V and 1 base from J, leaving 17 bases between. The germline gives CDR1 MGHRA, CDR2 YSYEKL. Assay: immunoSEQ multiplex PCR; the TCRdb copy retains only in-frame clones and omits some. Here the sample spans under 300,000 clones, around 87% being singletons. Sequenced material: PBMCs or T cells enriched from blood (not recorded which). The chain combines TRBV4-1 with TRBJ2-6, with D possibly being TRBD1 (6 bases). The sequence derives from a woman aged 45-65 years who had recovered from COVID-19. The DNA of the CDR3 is TGCGCCAGCAGCCGGACCGACAGGCAGTTTTCTGGGGCCAACGTCCTGACTTTC. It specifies CASSRTDRQFSGANVLTF.